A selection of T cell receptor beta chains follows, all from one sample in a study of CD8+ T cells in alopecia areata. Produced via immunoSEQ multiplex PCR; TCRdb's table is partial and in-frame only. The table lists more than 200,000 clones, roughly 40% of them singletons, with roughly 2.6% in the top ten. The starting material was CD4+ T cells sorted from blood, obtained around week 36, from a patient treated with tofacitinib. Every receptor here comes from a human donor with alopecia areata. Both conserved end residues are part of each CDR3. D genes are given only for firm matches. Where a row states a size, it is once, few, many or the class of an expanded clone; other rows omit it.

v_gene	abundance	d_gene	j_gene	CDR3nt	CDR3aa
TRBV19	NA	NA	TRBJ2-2	TGTGCCAGTAGTATGACTAAGAACACCGGGGAGCTGTTTTTT	CASSMTKNTGELFF
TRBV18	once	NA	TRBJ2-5	TGTGCCAGCCAAGGGGGACCGGGAAGAGGACAAGAGACCCAGTACTTC	CASQGGPGRGQETQYF
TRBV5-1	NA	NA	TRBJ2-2	TGCGCCAGCAGCGAAGGGACCGCCGGGGAGCTGTTTTTT	CASSEGTAGELFF
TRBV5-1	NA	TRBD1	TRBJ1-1	TGCGCCAGCAGCTTAGCCCCGAGAACAGGGGTCGCTGAAGCTTTCTTT	CASSLAPRTGVAEAFF
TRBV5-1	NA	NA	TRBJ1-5	TGCGCCAGCAGCTTAGTCGTGGGTCAGCCCCAGCATTTT	CASSLVVGQPQHF
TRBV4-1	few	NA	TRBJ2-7	TGCGCCAGCAGCCAAGACTGGGATAGGAGCTCCTACGAGCAGTACTTC	CASSQDWDRSSYEQYF
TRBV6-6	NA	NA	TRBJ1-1	TGTGCCAGCAGTTACTCGATTGGCGCCTTGAACACTGAAGCTTTCTTT	CASSYSIGALNTEAFF
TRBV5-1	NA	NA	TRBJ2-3	TGCGCCAGCAGCCCATCAGCGAGCCTGAGCACAGATACGCAGTATTTT	CASSPSASLSTDTQYF
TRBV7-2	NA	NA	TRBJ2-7	TGCGCCAGCAGCCAGATATTGGACAGTTCTTACGAGCAGTACTTC	CASSQILDSSYEQYF
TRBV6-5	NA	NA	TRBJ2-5	TGTGCCAGCAGTCGCCAAGAGACCCAGTACTTC	CASSRQETQYF
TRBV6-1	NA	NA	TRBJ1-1	TGTGCCAGCAGTGAGACAGAGAACACTGAAGCTTTCTTT	CASSETENTEAFF
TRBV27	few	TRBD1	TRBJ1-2	TGTGCCAGCAGTGCCCCGGGGGACAGGGGTGGCTACACCTTC	CASSAPGDRGGYTF
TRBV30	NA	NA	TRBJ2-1	TGTGCCTGGAGTGTTTCCAATGAGCAGTTCTTC	CAWSVSNEQFF
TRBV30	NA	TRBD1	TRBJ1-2	TGTGCCTGGAGTGTCCCGGGACAGACCTATGGCTACACCTTC	CAWSVPGQTYGYTF
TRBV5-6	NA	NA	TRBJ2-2	TGTGCCAGCAGCTTAACCGGGAGGAACACCGGGGAGCTGTTTTTT	CASSLTGRNTGELFF
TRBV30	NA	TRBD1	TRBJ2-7	TGTGCCCGACGACAGGGTGAGGCTTACGAGCAGTACTTC	CARRQGEAYEQYF
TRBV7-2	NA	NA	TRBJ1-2	TGTGCCAGCAGCTTAAACAGAGCTAACTATGGCTACACCTTC	CASSLNRANYGYTF
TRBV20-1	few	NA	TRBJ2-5	TGCAGTGCTCACCAAGAGACCCAGTACTTC	CSAHQETQYF
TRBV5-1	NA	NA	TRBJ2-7	TGCGCCAGCAGCTTGGATGACTTATCGGCTGGCGAGCAGTACTTC	CASSLDDLSAGEQYF
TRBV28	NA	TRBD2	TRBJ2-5	TGTGCCAGCAGTCTTTACCAACTAGCGGCTCAAGAGACCCAGTACTTC	CASSLYQLAAQETQYF
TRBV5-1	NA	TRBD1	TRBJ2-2	TGCGCCAGCAGCTTGGATCAGGGGGCGAACACCGGGGAGCTGTTTTTT	CASSLDQGANTGELFF
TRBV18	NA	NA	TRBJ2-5	TGTGCCAGCTCACCAGGAGCAGGGCCAGAGACCCAGTACTTC	CASSPGAGPETQYF
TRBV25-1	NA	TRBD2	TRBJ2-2	TGTGCCAGCAGTGATCCCAGCCCCGGGGGGTCCGGGGAGCTGTTTTTT	CASSDPSPGGSGELFF
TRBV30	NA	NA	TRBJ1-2	TGTGCCTGGAGTGAGGAGGGCATTAACTATGGCTACACCTTC	CAWSEEGINYGYTF
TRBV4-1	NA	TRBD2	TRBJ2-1	TGCGCCAGCAGCCACCGCCTAGGGACTAGCGGAAACAATGAGCAGTTCTTC	CASSHRLGTSGNNEQFF
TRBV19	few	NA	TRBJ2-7	TGTGCCAGTAGTGGGCTTGGCAGGGGCGATTCCTACGAGCAGTACTTC	CASSGLGRGDSYEQYF
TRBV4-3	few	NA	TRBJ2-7	TGCGCCAGCAGCCAAACGCTAAGCGGGCGCTCCTACGAGCAGTACTTC	CASSQTLSGRSYEQYF
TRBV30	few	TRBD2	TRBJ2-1	TGTGCCCGATCGTTTGGCGGGAGCTCCTACAATGAGCAGTTCTTC	CARSFGGSSYNEQFF
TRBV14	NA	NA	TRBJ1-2	TGTGCCAGCAGCCTTCCTCTAGGGGTTGGCTACACCTTC	CASSLPLGVGYTF
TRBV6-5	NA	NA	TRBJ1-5	TGTGCCAGCAGCGCCGCCGTGAGCAATCAGCCCCAGCATTTT	CASSAAVSNQPQHF
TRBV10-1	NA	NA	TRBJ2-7	TGCGCCAGCAGTGAGTCGAGGAGGGCTGGGAACGAGCAGTACTTC	CASSESRRAGNEQYF
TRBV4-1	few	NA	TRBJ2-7	TGCGCCAGCAGCCAAGAACGGGAGCCCTACGAGCAGTACTTC	CASSQEREPYEQYF
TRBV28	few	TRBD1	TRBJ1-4	TGTGCCAGCAGCATCATAACCGGGACAGTAGGAAAACTGTTTTTT	CASSIITGTVGKLFF
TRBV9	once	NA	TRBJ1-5	TGTGCCAGCAGCGTAACAGGCCGTGGACAGCCCCAGCATTTT	CASSVTGRGQPQHF
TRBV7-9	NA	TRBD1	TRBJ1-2	TGTGCCAGCAGCGAAACCGGGACAGGCCATAACTATGGCTACACCTTC	CASSETGTGHNYGYTF
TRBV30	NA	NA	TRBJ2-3	TGTGCCTGGAGTGTACACAGGAGTCTCGATACGCAGTATTTT	CAWSVHRSLDTQYF
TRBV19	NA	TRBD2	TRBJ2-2	TGTGCCAGTGGCCACGAAGGGAGGGCCTCATCGCTGTTTTTT	CASGHEGRASSLFF
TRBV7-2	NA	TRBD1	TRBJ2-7	TGTGCCAGCAGCCCAGGGGGCTACGAGCAGTACTTC	CASSPGGYEQYF
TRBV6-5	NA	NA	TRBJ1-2	TGTGCCAGCAGGACCACGAGGGGCGCCGGTGGCTACACCTTC	CASRTTRGAGGYTF
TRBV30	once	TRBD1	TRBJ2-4	TGTGCCTGGACTATGGGACAGAGACTAGCCAAAAACATTCAGTACTTC	CAWTMGQRLAKNIQYF
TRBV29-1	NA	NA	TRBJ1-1	TGCAGCGTTGTACCGGGAGACCATGAAGCTTTCTTT	CSVVPGDHEAFF
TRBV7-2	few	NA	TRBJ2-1	TGTGCCAGCAGCTTAGTATCTAGGCCCCCTTACAATGAGCAGTTCTTC	CASSLVSRPPYNEQFF
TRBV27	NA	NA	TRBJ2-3	TGTGCCAGCACCCCAGGCCCGGTTCGGGAAATATTGGATACGCAGTATTTT	CASTPGPVREILDTQYF
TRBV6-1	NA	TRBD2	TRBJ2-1	TGTGCCAGCAACGAACGGGAGGGCCTTGAGCAGTTCTTC	CASNEREGLEQFF